These 32 T cell receptor beta chains originate from one sample sequenced in a study of T cell responses to AZD1222 COVID-19 vaccine (dated by TCRdb to about 2021). Explained via the paper, the time point label denotes: about 28 days (+/-7) after the second vaccine dose. The protocol used for the library was the immunoSEQ multiplex PCR assay. TCRdb's version of the immuneACCESS table is confined to in-frame rearrangements and falls short of the full clone set. An unresolved V gene accounts for under half of the shortfall where checked; the remainder is of unknown origin. Recorded for this sample are tens of thousands of clones; roughly 86% of them occurred a single time. Less than 9% of the sample is held by the ten biggest clonotypes. The sample here was peripheral blood, taken 28 days after the second AZD1222 dose. Receptors originate from an adult who received the AZD1222 COVID-19 vaccine.

The rearrangement joins TRBV6-5 to TRBJ1-6; no firm D call. The CDR3 is 16 amino acids. Trimming pared 0 bases from V and 7 bases from J, leaving 13 bases between. From germline, CDR1 is MNHEY and CDR2 SVGAGI. The CDR3 loop reads CASSYSRWAINSPLHF. CDR3 bases: TGTGCCAGCAGTTACTCACGGTGGGCTATAAATTCACCCCTCCACTTT.

The chain recombines TRBV6-5 with TRBJ2-1; TRBD2 agrees at 11 bases. Germline V gene lookup returns CDR1 MNHEY and CDR2 SVGAGI. The CDR3 sequence is 15 residues long. With V trimmed by 6 bases and J by 5 bases, 6 bases remained unmatched. The CDR3 sequence: CASSLSGRGNNEQFF. The CDR3 nucleotides are TGTGCCAGCAGCCTTAGCGGGAGGGGGAACAATGAGCAGTTCTTC.

This clone has just a few counts. The CDR3 nucleotides read TGTGCCAGCAGCTTGTTGCCTTCGCCCGAGCAGTACTTC. Protein sequence: CASSLLPSPEQYF. V usage is TRBV7-9 and J usage is TRBJ2-7; D is unresolved. Trimming stripped 3 bases from V and 6 bases from J, with 12 bases between. CDR1 SEHNR and CDR2 FQNEAQ come from the germline V gene (reference sequence). This CDR3 is 13 amino acids long.

V gene TRBV28 combines with J gene TRBJ1-4; D is perhaps TRBD1 (5 bases). The CDR3 covers 17 residues. V lost 4 bases, J lost 3 bases, and 18 bases lay in between. Germline loops: CDR1 MDHEN, CDR2 SYDVKM. The CDR3, as DNA: TGTGCCAGCAGTTCCCGGGACGGGAAAAGAGCTAATGAAAAACTGTTTTTT. Encoded protein: CASSSRDGKRANEKLFF.

The chain couples TRBV2 to TRBJ2-1, with 8 positions matching TRBD2. From germline, CDR1 is SNHLY and CDR2 FYNNEI. J lost 9 bases, V lost 5 bases, and 15 bases had no gene match. The length of the CDR3 is 16 residues. The CDR3 nucleotides read TGTGCCAGCAGTTCTACCGGACTAGCCCTTGGGGGTGAGCAGTTCTTC. The encoded protein is CASSSTGLALGGEQFF.

The chain employs TRBV14 and TRBJ1-3; no firm D call. V was cut by 6 bases and J by 3 bases, with 15 bases left in between. This CDR3 region has 15 residues. Germline-derived CDR1 and CDR2 are SGHDN and FVKESK. The CDR3 DNA reads as TGTGCCAGCAGTCCAACTGTCTCTGGTGGAAACACCATATATTTT. This sequence encodes CASSPTVSGGNTIYF.

The chain recombines TRBV18 with TRBJ1-1, with a tentative D call TRBD1 (6 bases). V was pared by 8 bases and J by 4 bases, with 8 bases between. The CDR3 is made up of 11 amino acids. Germline loops: CDR1 KGHSH, CDR2 LQKENI. In DNA form, the CDR3 reads TGTGCCAGCGGAGGGGGCACTGAAGCTTTCTTT. It translates to CASGGGTEAFF.

J is TRBJ2-1 and V is TRBV6-5; 13 nucleotides line up with TRBD2. Losses at the gene ends were 5 bases for V and 4 bases for J; bases not matched to a gene: 2. The CDR3 is 15 residues long. Germline CDR1 MNHEY, CDR2 SVGAGI. In nucleotides, the CDR3 is TGTGCCAGCAGTACGGGACTAGCGGGATACAATGAGCAGTTCTTC. It translates to CASSTGLAGYNEQFF.

The chain links TRBV6-5 to TRBJ1-6; possibly TRBD1 for D (6 bases). V was shortened by 6 bases and J by 8 bases, with 17 bases between the two germline ends. The CDR3 runs to 15 residues. The germline gives CDR1 MNHEY, CDR2 SVGAGI. The CDR3 loop is CASRPPGADYSPLHF. In nucleotides, the CDR3 is TGTGCCAGCAGACCCCCGGGGGCGGACTATTCACCCCTCCACTTT.

The V call is TRBV12-3 or TRBV12-4, the J call TRBJ1-2; D is unresolved. V was trimmed by 8 bases and J by 2 bases, leaving 6 bases between them. CDR3 length: 11 amino acids. The CDR3 region is CASRGNYGYTF. Written as DNA, the CDR3 is TGTGCCAGCCGAGGGAACTATGGCTACACCTTC.

This clone occurred a few times. J is TRBJ1-5 and V is TRBV21-1; TRBD1, the table's D call, lacks a check against the DNA. TRBV21-1 is a listed pseudogene. CDR3 size: 15 residues. The CDR3 is CASSNQATGFQPQHF. CDR3 coding DNA: TGTGCCAGCAGCAACCAGGCGACAGGTTTCCAGCCCCAGCATTTT.

This chain uses TRBV29-1 with TRBJ2-3; TRBD1 matches at 7 bases. The CDR3 spans 12 residues. The germline V gene has CDR1 SQVTM and CDR2 ANQGSEA. Trimming cost V 5 bases and J 11 bases; bases outside gene matches: 10. CDR3 region: CSVTGKNRGQYF. DNA for the CDR3: TGCAGCGTTACGGGGAAAAACAGGGGGCAGTATTTT.

This rearrangement joins TRBV4-2 to TRBJ2-5; 8 nucleotides match TRBD1. V was pared by 3 bases and J by 1 base, with 4 bases of the junction left unmatched. The CDR3 is 15 amino acids. CDR1 LGHNA and CDR2 YNFKEQ come from the germline V gene. The CDR3 DNA follows: TGTGCCAGCAGCCAGTTGACAGGGGCCCAAGAGACCCAGTACTTC. This codes for CASSQLTGAQETQYF.

This rearrangement joins TRBV9 to TRBJ1-2; D unresolved. From germline, CDR1 is SGDLS and CDR2 YYNGEE. The CDR3 has 15 amino acids. Trimming left V 6 bases short and J 1 base short, with 16 bases between. The CDR3 reads CASTFHSSDNYGYTF. The CDR3, as DNA: TGTGCCAGCACATTCCACTCCTCGGATAACTATGGCTACACCTTC. Full variable domain (remainder filled in from reference TRBV9 and TRBJ1-2): DSGVTQTPKHLITATGQRVTLRCSPRSGDLSVYWYQQSLDQGLQFLIQYYNGEERAKGNILERFSAQQFPDLHSELNLSSLELGDSALYFCASTFHSSDNYGYTFGSGTRLTVV.

This sequence joins TRBV15 and TRBJ1-5, with D uncertain. Trimming pared 0 bases from V and 4 bases from J, leaving 4 bases between. Looked up from germline, CDR1 is LNHNV and CDR2 is YYDKDF (reference sequence). The CDR3 has 13 amino acids. This CDR3 reads CATSRDLNQPQHF. Here the CDR3 DNA reads TGTGCCACCAGCAGAGATCTGAATCAGCCCCAGCATTTT.

V and J are TRBV11-2 and TRBJ1-2, with D perhaps TRBD1 (6 bases). The CDR3 consists of 13 residues. The V gene's germline CDR1 is SGHAT and CDR2 FQNNGV. Trimming shortened V by 0 bases and J by 4 bases, and 6 bases separated the two germline ends. The CDR3 reads CASSLDRGYGYTF. For the CDR3, the DNA is TGTGCCAGCAGCTTAGACAGGGGCTATGGCTACACCTTC.

The CDR3 here is CASSRDRSGNTIYF. For the CDR3, the DNA is TGTGCCAGCAGTAGGGACAGATCTGGAAACACCATATATTTT. The chain combines TRBV27 with TRBJ1-3; 7 bases fit TRBD1. Per germline, CDR1 MNHEY and CDR2 SMNVEV (reference sequence). This CDR3 region has 14 residues. V gave up 5 bases and J gave up 1 base; unmatched junction bases: 2.

The chain carries TRBV27 and TRBJ2-7; 7 bases are a match to TRBD2. CDR1 and CDR2 from the germline V gene are MNHEY and SMNVEV (reference sequence). Germline trimming cut 2 bases from V and 1 base from J; bases unmatched to any gene: 11. The CDR3 consists of 17 residues. The CDR3 coding sequence is TGTGCCAGCAGTTTAAACGGACTAGTAGGACGGTCCTACGAGCAGTACTTC. Translating gives CASSLNGLVGRSYEQYF.

The V gene is TRBV3-1 (or the pseudogene TRBV3-2), the J gene TRBJ1-1, with D tentatively TRBD1 (6 bases). Germline V lookup: CDR1 LGHDT, CDR2 YNNKEL (reference sequence). Trimming cost V 4 bases and J 4 bases, with 16 bases left between them. This CDR3 comprises 15 residues. CDR3 DNA: TGTGCCAGCAGCCCAGAGGGGGTCTGGAGCACTGAAGCTTTCTTT. It codes for CASSPEGVWSTEAFF.

The gene calls are TRBV28 and TRBJ1-2, with 9 positions matching TRBD1. The V gene end was trimmed by 5 bases and the J gene end by 5 bases; junction bases not matched to a gene: 15. Per germline, CDR1 MDHEN and CDR2 SYDVKM. The CDR3 extends over 17 amino acids. The CDR3 DNA sequence: TGTGCCAGCAGTCCTCGGACAGGGGTAGTTTTTGGTTATGGCTACACCTTC. Protein product: CASSPRTGVVFGYGYTF.

The chain combines TRBV12-3 or TRBV12-4 with TRBJ1-1; no clear D gene. The CDR3 loop spans 13 amino acids. V was shortened by 6 bases and J by 0 bases, with 8 bases between the two germline ends. DNA for the CDR3: TGTGCCAGCAGGTCACAGATGAACACTGAAGCTTTCTTT. As protein: CASRSQMNTEAFF.

The chain has TRBV6-2 or TRBV6-3 and TRBJ1-1; D may be TRBD1 (6 bases). CDR1 is MNHEY and CDR2 is SVGEGT in the germline V gene. The ends were cut back, 2 bases at V and 0 bases at J, with 10 bases in the middle. The CDR3 totals 15 residues. The CDR3 reads CASSYPTGLNTEAFF. DNA for the CDR3: TGTGCCAGCAGTTACCCAACAGGGTTGAACACTGAAGCTTTCTTT.

The V and J genes are TRBV25-1 and TRBJ1-5; no reliable D call. Germline assignment: CDR1 MGHDK and CDR2 SYGVNS. There are 14 residues in the CDR3. V was shortened by 5 bases and J by 7 bases, with 15 bases between the two germline ends. DNA for the CDR3: TGTGCCAGCAGTTCTGACTTCCTTGGGCAGCCCCAGCATTTT. This translates into CASSSDFLGQPQHF.

This clone appeared once. The CDR3 DNA reads as TGCGCCAGCAGCCCTCTCGCGCGAAACTTTAATGAAAAACTGTTTTTT. This codes for CASSPLARNFNEKLFF. The chain carries TRBV4-1 and TRBJ1-4; D is unresolved. Germline assignment: CDR1 MGHRA and CDR2 YSYEKL. The CDR3 totals 16 residues. Trimming took 4 bases from V and 4 from J, leaving 16 bases between them.

The chain carries TRBV2 and TRBJ2-7, with no clear D. CDR1 SNHLY and CDR2 FYNNEI come from the germline V gene. The CDR3 is 15 residues long. V lost 5 bases, J lost 4 bases, and 18 bases lay in between. CDR3 DNA: TGTGCCAGCAGTCAAACCCCGGGCCGAGATTACGAGCAGTACTTC. Its protein product is CASSQTPGRDYEQYF.

This sequence joins TRBV6-5 and TRBJ2-3, with a weak D call TRBD1 (5 bases). Trimming removed 6 bases from V and 2 bases from J, with 12 bases in between. Germline-derived CDR1 and CDR2 are MNHEY and SVGAGI. The CDR3 totals 14 residues. The CDR3 loop is CASSRQTSTDTQYF. The CDR3 bases are TGTGCCAGCAGCCGACAGACCTCCACAGATACGCAGTATTTT.

This rearrangement joins TRBV30 to TRBJ1-2; maybe TRBD1 (6 bases). The V end lost 1 base, the J end lost 2 bases, and 8 bases lay between the germline ends. The CDR3 loop spans 13 amino acids. Per the germline V gene, CDR1 is GTSNPN and CDR2 is SVGIG (reference sequence). The DNA for the CDR3 is TGTGCCTGGAGTGCTGACAGGAACTATGGCTACACCTTC. This translates into CAWSADRNYGYTF.

This chain joins TRBV9 and TRBJ1-1; D uncertain. The germline V gene has CDR1 SGDLS and CDR2 YYNGEE. Trimming left V 0 bases short and J 7 bases short, with 7 bases between. CDR3 length: 12 residues. The CDR3 region has the DNA TGTGCCAGCAGCGTAGGCGGTGTTGAAGCTTTCTTT. Translating it yields CASSVGGVEAFF.

The rearrangement uses TRBV5-3 and TRBJ1-1, with D possibly matching TRBD1 (6 bases). TRBV5-3 is designated an ORF whose function remains uncertain. V was pared by 4 bases and J by 6 bases, with 16 bases between. The CDR3 sequence is 14 residues long. The CDR3 coding sequence is TGTGCCAGAAGCGACCTCTCCCCAGGGGCTGAAGCTTTCTTT. Its translation is CARSDLSPGAEAFF.

This clone was detected only a few times. The genes are TRBV5-1 and TRBJ2-7, with D possibly called TRBD1 or TRBD2 (6 bases each). V was cut by 0 bases and J by 4 bases, with 17 bases left in between. The CDR3 is 16 residues long. CDR1 is SGHRS, CDR2 YFSETQ, per germline. The CDR3 region is CASSLGWGAELYEQYF. The CDR3 nucleotides are TGCGCCAGCAGCTTGGGTTGGGGGGCTGAGTTGTACGAGCAGTACTTC.

This rearrangement joins TRBV15 to TRBJ1-1; no firm D call. Trimming took off 0 bases at V and 7 bases at J, with 15 bases between the two ends. Per germline, CDR1 LNHNV and CDR2 YYDKDF (reference sequence). CDR3 size: 15 residues. The CDR3 loop reads CATSRDVNIGYEAFF. In DNA, the CDR3 is TGTGCCACCAGCAGAGATGTTAACATCGGCTATGAAGCTTTCTTT.

The chain recombines TRBV14 with TRBJ2-2; TRBD1 agrees at 9 bases. V lost 4 bases to trimming and J lost 5 bases; unmatched junction nucleotides: 8. From germline, CDR1 is SGHDN and CDR2 FVKESK. The CDR3 consists of 16 residues. The CDR3 nucleotides are TGTGCCAGCAGCCTACTCCGGGACAGGGCGACCGGGGAGCTGTTTTTT. The encoded protein is CASSLLRDRATGELFF.